Shown below are 8 T cell receptor beta chains from a single sample sequenced in a study of T cells in Graves' hyperthyroidism and ophthalmopathy (dated by TCRdb to between 2018 and 2021). To prepare the library, multiplex PCR was applied. The listed sequencing device is Illumina HiSeq 2000. Amplification of TCR beta CDR3 regions was carried out from RNA transcripts. A first-round RT-PCR of the TCR CDR3 used the HTBI primer set with the Qiagen OneStep RT-PCR kit. TCRdb ran its own pipeline on the public reads, namely fastp trimming at Q25 and MiXCR clone calling, and kept in-frame beta chains. Each record represents a unique CDR3 protein, reported with the most common genes and DNA among its rows. Recorded for this sample are 350,000 to 400,000 distinct CDR3 sequences; more than 13% of them occurred a single time. Approximately 30% of the sample is taken by the ten largest. Input material: blood. Receptors originate from a woman aged 25 to 39 with Graves' hyperthyroidism.

This clonotype was recorded a few times. The chain recombines TRBV9 with TRBJ2-3; D ambiguous. V was clipped by 0 bases and J by 4 bases, with 3 bases between them. Germline CDR1 reads SGDLS; CDR2 reads YYNGEE. This CDR3 comprises 12 residues. CDR3 region: CASSVVADTQYF. CDR3 bases: TGTGCCAGCAGCGTAGTAGCAGATACGCAGTATTTT.

This clonotype was detected only a few times. The chain couples TRBV9 to TRBJ2-2, with D maybe TRBD2 (6 bases). The V gene lost 0 bases and the J gene lost 4 bases, with 13 bases spanning the gap. Germline CDR1 and CDR2: SGDLS and YYNGEE. CDR3 length equals 16 residues. The CDR3 bases are TGTGCCAGCAGCGTAGGTAGCGGAGGACTCACCGGGGAGCTGTTTTTT. It codes for CASSVGSGGLTGELFF.

This clonotype was counted ten times or more. The V gene is TRBV12-3 or TRBV12-4, the J gene TRBJ2-7; D gene uncertain. V shed 4 bases and J shed 4 bases, with 20 bases lying between them. The length of the CDR3 is 16 residues. CDR3 in amino acids: CASSWALDLSAYEQYF. In DNA, the CDR3 is TGTGCCAGCAGTTGGGCCCTCGACCTATCGGCGTACGAGCAGTACTTC.

This clonotype was seen repeatedly, ten times or more. J is TRBJ1-5 and V is TRBV28, with D possibly matching TRBD1 (5 bases). Between the trimmed V and J ends, which lost 7 bases and 6 bases, there was a span of 16 bases. The CDR3 runs to 14 residues. Germline CDR1 MDHEN, CDR2 SYDVKM. The CDR3 nucleotides read TGTGCCAGCACTGCGGGGCCAGTCGGTCAGCCCCAGCATTTT. Protein sequence: CASTAGPVGQPQHF.

This clonotype was picked up many times. This chain joins TRBV30 and TRBJ2-5; the D is unclear. There are 12 residues in the CDR3. CDR1 and CDR2 from the germline V gene are GTSNPN and SVGIG (reference sequence). Trimming cost V 2 bases and J 1 base, with 5 bases left between them. CDR3 residues: CAWSNFQETQYF. The DNA for the CDR3 is TGTGCCTGGAGTAATTTCCAAGAGACCCAGTACTTC.

At least ten counts were recorded for this clonotype. The chain links TRBV5-5 to TRBJ2-3, with 12 bases that match TRBD2. This CDR3 region has 16 residues. V lost 2 bases and J lost 4; bases outside the gene matches: 5. Germline V gene data show CDR1 as SGHKS and CDR2 as YYEKEE (reference sequence). The DNA of the CDR3 is TGTGCCAGCAGCTTATGGACTAGCGGGATGTCAGATACGCAGTATTTT. Translating gives CASSLWTSGMSDTQYF.

This clonotype has a count of ten or more. The genes are TRBV5-1 and TRBJ2-2; D is unresolved. Trimming pared 0 bases from V and 4 bases from J, leaving 7 bases between. This CDR3 comprises 14 residues. Per germline, CDR1 SGHRS and CDR2 YFSETQ. In nucleotides, the CDR3 is TGCGCCAGCAGCTTGGACTCCATCACCGGGGAGCTGTTTTTT. This sequence encodes CASSLDSITGELFF.

About this clonotype: A much bigger clone sits one base away, suggesting this may be a read error. CDR3 residues: CASSVDRQQETQYF. The DNA of the CDR3 is TGTGCCAGCAGCGTAGATCGACAGCAAGAGACCCAGTACTTC. The J gene is TRBJ2-5, the V gene TRBV7-9, with TRBD1 as a possible D gene (5 bases). CDR1 and CDR2 (germline): SEHNR, FQNEAQ (reference sequence). The ends were cut back, 5 bases at V and 2 bases at J, with 12 bases in the middle. The CDR3 sequence is 14 residues long.